One and the same sample provided the 5 T cell receptor beta chains below, sequenced in a study of T cells in Graves' hyperthyroidism and ophthalmopathy. RNA transcripts were the template for amplifying TCR beta CDR3 regions. A first-round RT-PCR of the TCR CDR3 used the HTBI primer set. TCRdb reanalysed the multiplex PCR reads using MiXCR and keeps one entry per CDR3 protein. The sample records fewer than 350,000 distinct CDR3 sequences, around a fifth being singletons. The sample was blood. The receptors were sampled from a woman aged 45-65 years with Graves' hyperthyroidism.

A remark on this clonotype: With a much larger clone just one base away, this may be a read error. This rearrangement joins TRBV3-1 to TRBJ2-7, with D perhaps TRBD2 (5 bases). The V gene's germline CDR1 is LGHDT and CDR2 YNNKEL (reference sequence). The CDR3 spans 15 residues. The DNA of the CDR3 is TGTGCCAGCAGCCAAGATCTGACGGAAATCTGGGAGCGGTACTTC. This sequence encodes CASSQDLTEIWERYF.

There are many counts of this clonotype. The rearrangement links TRBV5-1 to TRBJ2-2; D is possibly TRBD2 (5 bases). The CDR3 loop spans 14 amino acids. Trimming removed 4 bases at V and 1 base at J, with 8 bases between. The V gene's germline CDR1 is SGHRS and CDR2 YFSETQ. CDR3 nucleotide sequence: TGCGCCAGCAGCGAACGGGGGAACACCGGGGAGCTGTTTTTT. It yields the protein CASSERGNTGELFF.

This clonotype showed up many times. The CDR3 reads CASSSTGLAGAGDTQYF. Written as DNA, the CDR3 is TGTGCCAGCAGCTCAACGGGACTAGCGGGGGCTGGAGATACGCAGTATTTT. This chain joins TRBV7-3 and TRBJ2-3, with 14 bases aligning to TRBD2. The germline gives CDR1 SGHTA, CDR2 FQGTGA. The CDR3 contains 17 residues. The V segment lost 4 bases and the J segment 5 bases; nucleotides outside the gene matches: 8.

The rearrangement links TRBV5-4 to TRBJ2-3, with TRBD2 matching 10 bases. The CDR3 contains 17 residues. Trimming removed 0 bases from V and 2 bases from J; junction bases left unmatched: 6. The germline V gene has CDR1 SGHNT and CDR2 YYREEE (reference sequence). DNA for the CDR3: TGTGCCAGCAGCTTGGCCGCAGCGGGGGGGCCCACAGATACGCAGTATTTT. Protein product: CASSLAAAGGPTDTQYF.

This chain links TRBV5-1 with TRBJ2-7, with D perhaps matching TRBD1 (6 bases). CDR1 SGHRS and CDR2 YFSETQ come from the germline V gene. Deletions cut 3 bases from V and 1 base from J, with 11 bases between. The CDR3 sequence is 14 residues long. DNA for the CDR3: TGCGCCAGCAGCTCGACAACAGGGTCCTACGAGCAGTACTTC. This gives the protein CASSSTTGSYEQYF.